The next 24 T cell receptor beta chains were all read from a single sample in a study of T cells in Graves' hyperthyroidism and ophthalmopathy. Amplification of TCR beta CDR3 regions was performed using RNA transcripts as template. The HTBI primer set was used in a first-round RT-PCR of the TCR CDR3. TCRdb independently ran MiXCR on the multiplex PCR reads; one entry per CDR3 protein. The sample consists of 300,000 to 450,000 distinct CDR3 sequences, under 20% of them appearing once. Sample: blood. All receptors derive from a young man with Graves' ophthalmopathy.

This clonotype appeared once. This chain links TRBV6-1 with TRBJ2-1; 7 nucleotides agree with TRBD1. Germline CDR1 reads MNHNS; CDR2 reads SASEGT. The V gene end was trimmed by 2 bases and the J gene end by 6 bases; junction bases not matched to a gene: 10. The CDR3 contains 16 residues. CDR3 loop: CASSEFPTGSFNEQFF. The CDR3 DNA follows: TGTGCCAGCAGTGAATTCCCGACAGGGTCGTTCAATGAGCAGTTCTTC.

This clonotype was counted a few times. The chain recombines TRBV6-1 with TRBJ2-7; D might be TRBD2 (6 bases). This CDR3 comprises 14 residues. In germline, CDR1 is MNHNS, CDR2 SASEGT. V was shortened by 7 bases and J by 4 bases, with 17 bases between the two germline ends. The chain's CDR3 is CASTAGTGVYEQYF. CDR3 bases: TGTGCCAGCACGGCCGGGACTGGGGTTTACGAGCAGTACTTC.

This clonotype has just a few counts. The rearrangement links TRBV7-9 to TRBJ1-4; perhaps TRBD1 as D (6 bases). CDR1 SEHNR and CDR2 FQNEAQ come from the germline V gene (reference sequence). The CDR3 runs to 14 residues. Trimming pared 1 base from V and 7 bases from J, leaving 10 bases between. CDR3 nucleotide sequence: TGTGCCAGCAGCTTAGGGGGGGCAGTTGAAAAACTGTTTTTT. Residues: CASSLGGAVEKLFF. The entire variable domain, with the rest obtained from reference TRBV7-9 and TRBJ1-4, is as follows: DTGVSQNPRHKITKRGQNVTFRCDPISEHNRLYWYRQTLGQGPEFLTYFQNEAQLEKSRLLSDRFSAERPKGSFSTLEIQRTEQGDSAMYLCASSLGGAVEKLFFGSGTQLSVL.

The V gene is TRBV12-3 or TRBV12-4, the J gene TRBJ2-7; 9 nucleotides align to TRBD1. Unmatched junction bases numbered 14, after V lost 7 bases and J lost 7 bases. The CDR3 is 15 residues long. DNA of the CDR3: TGTGCCAGCACCTCGAACAGGGGGCTGGCTGGTGAGCAGTACTTC. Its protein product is CASTSNRGLAGEQYF.

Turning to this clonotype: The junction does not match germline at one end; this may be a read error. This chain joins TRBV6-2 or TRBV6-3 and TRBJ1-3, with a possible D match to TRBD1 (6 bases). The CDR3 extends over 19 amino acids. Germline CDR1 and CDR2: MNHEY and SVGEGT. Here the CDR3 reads CVSSYLRGTLSHSGNTIYF. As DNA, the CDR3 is TGTGTCAGCAGTTACTTAAGGGGGACATTATCTCACTCTGGAAACACCATATATTTT.

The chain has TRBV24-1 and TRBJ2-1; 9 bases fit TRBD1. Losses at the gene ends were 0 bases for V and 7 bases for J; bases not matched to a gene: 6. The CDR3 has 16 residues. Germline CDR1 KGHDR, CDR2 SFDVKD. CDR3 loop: CATSDLWTGDSNEQFF. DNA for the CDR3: TGTGCCACCAGTGATTTGTGGACAGGGGATTCAAATGAGCAGTTCTTC.

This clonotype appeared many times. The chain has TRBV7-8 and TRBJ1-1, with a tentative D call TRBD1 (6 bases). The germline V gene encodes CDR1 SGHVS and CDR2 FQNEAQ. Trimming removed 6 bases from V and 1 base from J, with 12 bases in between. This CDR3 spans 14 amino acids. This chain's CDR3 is CASRPGTQNTEAFF. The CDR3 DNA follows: TGTGCCAGCAGGCCAGGGACACAGAACACTGAAGCTTTCTTT.

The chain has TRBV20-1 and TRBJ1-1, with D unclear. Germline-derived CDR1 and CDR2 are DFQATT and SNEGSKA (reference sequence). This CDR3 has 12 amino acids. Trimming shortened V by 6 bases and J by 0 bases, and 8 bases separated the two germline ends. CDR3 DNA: TGCAGTGCCCTAAGCCTGAACACTGAAGCTTTCTTT. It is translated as CSALSLNTEAFF.

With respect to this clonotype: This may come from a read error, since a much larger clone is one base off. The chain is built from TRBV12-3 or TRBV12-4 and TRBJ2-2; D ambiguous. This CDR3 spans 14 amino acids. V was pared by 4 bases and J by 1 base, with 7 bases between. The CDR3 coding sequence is TGTGCCAGCAGTTGGGTCATGAACACCGGGGAGCTGTTTTTT. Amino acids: CASSWVMNTGELFF.

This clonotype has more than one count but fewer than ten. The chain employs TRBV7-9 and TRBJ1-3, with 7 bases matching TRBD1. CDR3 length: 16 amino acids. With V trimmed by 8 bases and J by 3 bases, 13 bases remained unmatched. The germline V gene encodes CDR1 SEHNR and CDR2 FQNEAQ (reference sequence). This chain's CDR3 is CASEATGTAFGNTIYF. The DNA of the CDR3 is TGTGCCAGCGAGGCCACCGGGACAGCCTTTGGAAACACCATATATTTT.

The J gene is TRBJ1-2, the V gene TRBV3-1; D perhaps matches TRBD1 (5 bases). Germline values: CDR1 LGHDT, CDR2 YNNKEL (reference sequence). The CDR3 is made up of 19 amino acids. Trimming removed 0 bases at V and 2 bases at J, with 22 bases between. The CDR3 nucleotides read TGTGCCAGCAGCCAAGAGTTTTGGTCAAGGGGAGATCAGAACTATGGCTACACCTTC. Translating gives CASSQEFWSRGDQNYGYTF.

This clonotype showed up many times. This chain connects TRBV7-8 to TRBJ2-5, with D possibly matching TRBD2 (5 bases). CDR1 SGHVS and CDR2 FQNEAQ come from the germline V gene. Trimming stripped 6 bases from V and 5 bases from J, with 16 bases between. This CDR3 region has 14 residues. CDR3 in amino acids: CASRSTTRAETQYF. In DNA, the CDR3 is TGTGCCAGCAGGAGTACCACGAGGGCGGAGACCCAGTACTTC.

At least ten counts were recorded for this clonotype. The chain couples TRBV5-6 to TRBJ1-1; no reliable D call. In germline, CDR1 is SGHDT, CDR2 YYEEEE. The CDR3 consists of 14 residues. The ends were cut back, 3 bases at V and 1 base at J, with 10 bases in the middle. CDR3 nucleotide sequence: TGTGCCAGCAGCTCTTGGACGGGGAACACTGAAGCTTTCTTT. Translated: CASSSWTGNTEAFF.

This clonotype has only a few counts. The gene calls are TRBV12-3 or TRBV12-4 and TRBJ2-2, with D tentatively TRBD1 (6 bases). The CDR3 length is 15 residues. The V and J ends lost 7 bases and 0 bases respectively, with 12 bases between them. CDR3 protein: CASIHRVANTGELFF. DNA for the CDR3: TGTGCCAGCATTCACAGGGTCGCGAACACCGGGGAGCTGTTTTTT.

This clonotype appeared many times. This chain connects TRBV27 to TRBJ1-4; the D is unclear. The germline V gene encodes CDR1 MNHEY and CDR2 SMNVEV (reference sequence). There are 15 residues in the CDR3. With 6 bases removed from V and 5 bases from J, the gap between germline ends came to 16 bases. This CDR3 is CASSDSGMGNEKLFF. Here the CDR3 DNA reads TGTGCCAGCAGCGATTCAGGCATGGGGAATGAAAAACTGTTTTTT.

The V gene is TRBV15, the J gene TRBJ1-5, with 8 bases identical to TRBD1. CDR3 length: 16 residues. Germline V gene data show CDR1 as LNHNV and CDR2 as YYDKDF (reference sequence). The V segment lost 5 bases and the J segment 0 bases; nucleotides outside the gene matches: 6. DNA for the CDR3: TGTGCCACCAGCTGGGGACAGGCCCTTAGCAATCAGCCCCAGCATTTT. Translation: CATSWGQALSNQPQHF.

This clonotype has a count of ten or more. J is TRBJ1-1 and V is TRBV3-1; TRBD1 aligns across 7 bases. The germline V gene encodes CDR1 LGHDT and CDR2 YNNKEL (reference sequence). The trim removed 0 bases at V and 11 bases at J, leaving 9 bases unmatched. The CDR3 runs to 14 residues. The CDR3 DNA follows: TGTGCCAGCAGCCAAGACTGGCCGACAGGGTGGGCTTTCTTT. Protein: CASSQDWPTGWAFF.

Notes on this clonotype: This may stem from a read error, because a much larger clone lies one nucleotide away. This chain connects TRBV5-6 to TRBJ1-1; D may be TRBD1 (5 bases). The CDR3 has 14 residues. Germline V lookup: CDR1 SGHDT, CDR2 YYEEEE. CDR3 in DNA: TGTGCCAGCAGCTTGGGGGGACCGTTCACTGAAGCTTCCTTT. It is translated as CASSLGGPFTEASF.

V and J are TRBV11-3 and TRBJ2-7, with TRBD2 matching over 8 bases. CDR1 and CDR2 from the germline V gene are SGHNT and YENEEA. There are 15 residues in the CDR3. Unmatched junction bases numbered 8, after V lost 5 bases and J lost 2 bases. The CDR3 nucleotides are TGTGCCAGCAGCCCGGGGGGGGACTCCCCCTACGAGCAGTACTTC. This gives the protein CASSPGGDSPYEQYF.

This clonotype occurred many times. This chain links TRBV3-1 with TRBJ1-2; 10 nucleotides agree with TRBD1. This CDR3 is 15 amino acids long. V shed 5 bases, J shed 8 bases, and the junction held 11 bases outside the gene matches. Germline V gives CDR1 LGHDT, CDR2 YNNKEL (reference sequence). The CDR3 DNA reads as TGTGCCAGCAGCTTCTCGGTGGAGACAGGGGGCGGCTACACCTTC. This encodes CASSFSVETGGGYTF.

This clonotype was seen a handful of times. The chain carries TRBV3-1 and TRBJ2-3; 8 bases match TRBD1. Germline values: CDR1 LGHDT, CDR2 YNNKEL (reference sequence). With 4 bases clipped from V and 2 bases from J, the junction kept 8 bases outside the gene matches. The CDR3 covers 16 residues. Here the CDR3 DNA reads TGTGCCAGCAGCCCCTCCGGACAGGGAAACACAGATACGCAGTATTTT. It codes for CASSPSGQGNTDTQYF.

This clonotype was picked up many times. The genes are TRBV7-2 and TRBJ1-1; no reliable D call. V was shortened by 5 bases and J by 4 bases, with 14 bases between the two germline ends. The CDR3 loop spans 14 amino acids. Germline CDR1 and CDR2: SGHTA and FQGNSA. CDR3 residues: CASSPGVASTEAFF. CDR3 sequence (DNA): TGTGCCAGCAGCCCGGGAGTGGCGAGCACTGAAGCTTTCTTT.

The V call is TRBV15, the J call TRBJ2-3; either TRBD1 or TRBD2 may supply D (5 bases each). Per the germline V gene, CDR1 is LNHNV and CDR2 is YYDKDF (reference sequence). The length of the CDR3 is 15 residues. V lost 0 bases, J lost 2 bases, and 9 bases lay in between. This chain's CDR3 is CATSRDGAATDTQYF. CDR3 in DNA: TGTGCCACCAGCAGAGACGGGGCAGCCACAGATACGCAGTATTTT. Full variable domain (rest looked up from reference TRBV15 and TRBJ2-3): DAMVIQNPRYQVTQFGKPVTLSCSQTLNHNVMYWYQQKSSQAPKLLFHYYDKDFNNEADTPDNFQSRRPNTSFCFLDIRSPGLGDTAMYLCATSRDGAATDTQYFGPGTRLTVL.

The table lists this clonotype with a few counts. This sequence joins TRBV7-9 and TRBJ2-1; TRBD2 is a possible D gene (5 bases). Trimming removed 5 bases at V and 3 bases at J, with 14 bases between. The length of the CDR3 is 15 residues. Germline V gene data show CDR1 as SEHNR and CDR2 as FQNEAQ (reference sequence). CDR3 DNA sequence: TGTGCCAGCAGCAGAGCAGCGGTTTACTACAATGAGCAGTTCTTC. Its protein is CASSRAAVYYNEQFF.